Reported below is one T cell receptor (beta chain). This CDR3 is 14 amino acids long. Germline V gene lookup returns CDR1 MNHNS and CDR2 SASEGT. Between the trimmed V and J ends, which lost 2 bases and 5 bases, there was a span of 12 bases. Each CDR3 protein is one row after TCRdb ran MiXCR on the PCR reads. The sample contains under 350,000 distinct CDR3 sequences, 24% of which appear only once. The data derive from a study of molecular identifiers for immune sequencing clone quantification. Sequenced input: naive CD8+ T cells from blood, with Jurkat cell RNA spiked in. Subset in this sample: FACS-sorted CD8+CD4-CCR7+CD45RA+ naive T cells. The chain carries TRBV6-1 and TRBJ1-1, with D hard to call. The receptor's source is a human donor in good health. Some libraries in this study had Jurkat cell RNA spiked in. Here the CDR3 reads CASSETRAPTEAFF. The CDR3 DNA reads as TGTGCCAGCAGTGAAACGAGGGCACCAACTGAAGCTTTCTTT.